The rows below give T cell receptor beta chains drawn from one sample of a study of naive and memory T cell subsets. MiXCR, run by TCRdb on the UMI-ligation and nested PCR reads, gives a single entry per CDR3 protein. Counted here are 150,000 or so distinct CDR3 sequences, about 23% occurring once; the ten biggest clones make up about 0.11%. Sequenced material: naive CD4+ T cells from blood. These receptors originate from a human donor in good health. The CDR3 runs from the conserved cysteine through the conserved F or W.

v_call	j_call	cdr3_aa
TRBV6-2/TRBV6-3	TRBJ1-5	CASSYSLGTGAFNQPQHF
TRBV6-2/TRBV6-3	TRBJ1-5	CASSGAGASNQPQHF
TRBV7-6	TRBJ2-1	CASSFVWGEQFF
TRBV12-1	TRBJ2-6	CASSFPDREYSGANVLTF
TRBV23-1	TRBJ2-1	CASSRADPSYNEQFF
TRBV1	TRBJ1-4	CTSSSGDPSEKLFF
TRBV5-1	TRBJ1-3	CASSLLGPKSSGNTIYF
TRBV20-1	TRBJ1-5	CSASPGFSNQPQHF
TRBV2	TRBJ2-2	CASGIGVYTGELFF
TRBV7-2	TRBJ2-7	CASSLYSIAGRAYEQYF
TRBV29-1	TRBJ1-2	CSVDRGFGGGVNYGYTF
TRBV6-2/TRBV6-3	TRBJ2-3	CASSPTRDTQYF
TRBV18	TRBJ2-7	CASSPDNIQVYEQYF
TRBV28	TRBJ2-5	CASSLGTIQETQYF
TRBV29-1	TRBJ2-3	CSVPRGDTQYF
TRBV13	TRBJ1-2	CASRLRGQGANGYTF
TRBV6-5	TRBJ1-2	CASSYHSRALGDGYTF
TRBV5-1	TRBJ2-7	CASSSKIDRSYEQYF
TRBV20-1	TRBJ2-5	CSANLRLAAQETQYF
TRBV4-2	TRBJ1-4	CASSQEAARVPPTNEKLFF
TRBV11-2	TRBJ2-1	CASSFKLADYNEQFF
TRBV5-4	TRBJ1-2	CASSSSPSRSSDGYTF
TRBV12-3/TRBV12-4	TRBJ2-7	CASSRRGLTVEQYF
TRBV25-1	TRBJ2-7	CASSEVEQYF
TRBV6-2/TRBV6-3	TRBJ2-1	CASSRRLAGLYNEQFF
TRBV7-2	TRBJ2-1	CASSLDTHNEQFF
TRBV3-1	TRBJ2-2	CASSRDRGYSGELFF
TRBV29-1	TRBJ2-7	CSVPQGSEQYF
TRBV30	TRBJ1-6	CAWSFGTAPNSPLHF
TRBV29-1	TRBJ2-5	CSVERFGTGPRETQYF
TRBV12-3/TRBV12-4	TRBJ2-7	CASSPTGFSYEQYF